The T cell receptor (beta chain) under discussion was sequenced for a study of beta chain features in type 1 diabetes. General observations from the study: Patients with Type 1 diabetes showed moderately but significantly shorter TCRB CDR3s in all four CD4+ subsets.

Sampling consisted of one heparinised blood draw per donor, averaging roughly 100 mL. Expressed TCRB transcripts got sequenced, as all isolated RNA was reverse transcribed. The table came from immunoSEQ multiplex PCR; TCRdb's copy has only in-frame clones and leaves some out. The table lists roughly 260,000 clones, roughly 10% of them singletons. About this clone: The antigen is not known.

Germline values: CDR1 KGHSH, CDR2 LQKENI. The CDR3 sequence is 15 residues long. The J segment lost 5 bases and the V segment lost 2 bases, leaving 9 bases of the junction unmatched. The V gene is TRBV18, the J gene TRBJ2-7, with TRBD1 matching 7 bases. The receptor comes from a man aged 30-40 years with type 1 diabetes. What was sequenced was naive CD4+ T cells from blood. CDR3 sequence: CASSPMDRILDEQYF. DNA for the CDR3: TGTGCCAGCTCACCAATGGACAGGATTCTAGACGAGCAGTACTTC.